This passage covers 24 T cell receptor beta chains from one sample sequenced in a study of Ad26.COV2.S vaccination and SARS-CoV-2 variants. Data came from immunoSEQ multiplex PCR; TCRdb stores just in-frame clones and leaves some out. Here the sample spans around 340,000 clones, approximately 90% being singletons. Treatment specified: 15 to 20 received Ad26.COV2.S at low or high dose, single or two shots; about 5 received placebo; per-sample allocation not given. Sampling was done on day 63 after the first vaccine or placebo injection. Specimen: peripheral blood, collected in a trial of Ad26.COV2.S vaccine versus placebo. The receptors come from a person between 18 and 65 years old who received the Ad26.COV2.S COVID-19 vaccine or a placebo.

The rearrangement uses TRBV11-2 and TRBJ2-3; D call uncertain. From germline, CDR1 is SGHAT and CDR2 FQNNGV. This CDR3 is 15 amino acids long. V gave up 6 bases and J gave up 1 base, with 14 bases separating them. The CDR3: CASRLLPSGTDTQYF. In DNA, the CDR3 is TGTGCCAGCAGGCTACTTCCTTCTGGCACAGATACGCAGTATTTT.

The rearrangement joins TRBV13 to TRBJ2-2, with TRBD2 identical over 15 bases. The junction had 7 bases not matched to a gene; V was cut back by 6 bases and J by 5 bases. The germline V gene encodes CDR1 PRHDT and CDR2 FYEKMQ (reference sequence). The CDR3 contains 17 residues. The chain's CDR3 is CASRRGLAGGRTGELFF. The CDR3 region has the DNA TGTGCCAGCAGACGCGGACTAGCGGGGGGGCGAACCGGGGAGCTGTTTTTT.

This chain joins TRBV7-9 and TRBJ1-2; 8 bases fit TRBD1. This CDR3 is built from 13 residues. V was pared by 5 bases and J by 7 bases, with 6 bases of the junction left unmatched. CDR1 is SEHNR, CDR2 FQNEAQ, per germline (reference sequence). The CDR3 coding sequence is TGTGCCAGCAGCGACAGGGGAATGGGTGGCTACACCTTC. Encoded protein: CASSDRGMGGYTF. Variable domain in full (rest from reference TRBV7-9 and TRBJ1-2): DTGVSQNPRHKITKRGQNVTFRCDPISEHNRLYWYRQTLGQGPEFLTYFQNEAQLEKSRLLSDRFSAERPKGSFSTLEIQRTEQGDSAMYLCASSDRGMGGYTFGSGTRLTVV.

In DNA, the CDR3 is TGTGCCAGCAGTTCCCAGCTAGCGGGGATAACAGATACGCAGTATTTT. It translates to CASSSQLAGITDTQYF. V gene TRBV27 combines with J gene TRBJ2-3; 9 bases fit TRBD2. The CDR3 covers 16 residues. The germline CDR1 and CDR2 sequences are MNHEY and SMNVEV (reference sequence). V lost 4 bases and J lost 3; bases outside the gene matches: 8.

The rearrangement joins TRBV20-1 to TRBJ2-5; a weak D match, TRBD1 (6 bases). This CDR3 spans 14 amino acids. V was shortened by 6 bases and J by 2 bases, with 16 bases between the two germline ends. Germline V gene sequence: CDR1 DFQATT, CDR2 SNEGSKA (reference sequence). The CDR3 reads CSASSTGIQETQYF. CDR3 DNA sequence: TGCAGTGCCAGTTCAACAGGGATACAAGAGACCCAGTACTTC.

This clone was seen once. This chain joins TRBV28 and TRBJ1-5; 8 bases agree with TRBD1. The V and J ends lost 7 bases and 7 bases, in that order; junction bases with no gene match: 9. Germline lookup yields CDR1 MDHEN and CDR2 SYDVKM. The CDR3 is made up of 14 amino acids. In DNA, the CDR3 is TGTGCCAGCACCCAGTCAGGGGGCAGGCAGCCCCAGCATTTT. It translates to CASTQSGGRQPQHF.

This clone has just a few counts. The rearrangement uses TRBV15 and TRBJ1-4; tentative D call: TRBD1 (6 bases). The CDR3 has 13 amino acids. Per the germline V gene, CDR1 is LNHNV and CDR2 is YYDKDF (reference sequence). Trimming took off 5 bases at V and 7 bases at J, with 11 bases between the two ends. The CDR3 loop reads CATSPQGREKLFF. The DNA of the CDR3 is TGTGCCACCAGCCCACAGGGCCGTGAAAAACTGTTTTTT. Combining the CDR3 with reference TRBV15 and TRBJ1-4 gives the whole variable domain DAMVIQNPRYQVTQFGKPVTLSCSQTLNHNVMYWYQQKSSQAPKLLFHYYDKDFNNEADTPDNFQSRRPNTSFCFLDIRSPGLGDTAMYLCATSPQGREKLFFGSGTQLSVL.

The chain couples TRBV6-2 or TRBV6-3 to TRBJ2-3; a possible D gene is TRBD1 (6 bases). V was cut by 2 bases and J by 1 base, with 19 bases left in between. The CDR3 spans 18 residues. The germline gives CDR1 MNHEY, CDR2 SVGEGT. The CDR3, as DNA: TGTGCCAGCAGTTACCACCTGCTGGGGGCAGAGGGCACAGATACGCAGTATTTT. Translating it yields CASSYHLLGAEGTDTQYF.

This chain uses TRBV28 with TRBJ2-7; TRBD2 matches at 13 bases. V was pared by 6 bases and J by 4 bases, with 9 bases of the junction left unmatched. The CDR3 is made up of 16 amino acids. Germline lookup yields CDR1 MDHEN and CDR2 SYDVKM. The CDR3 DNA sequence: TGTGCCAGCAGCCGCCGGACTAGCGGGAGAATATACGAGCAGTACTTC. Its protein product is CASSRRTSGRIYEQYF.

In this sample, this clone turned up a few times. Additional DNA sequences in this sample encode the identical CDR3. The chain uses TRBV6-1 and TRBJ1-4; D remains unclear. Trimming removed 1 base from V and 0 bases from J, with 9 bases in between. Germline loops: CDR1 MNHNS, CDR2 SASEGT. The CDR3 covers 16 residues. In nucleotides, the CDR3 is TGTGCCAGCAGTGAAGGCCGGGTTGCAACTAATGAAAAACTGTTTTTT. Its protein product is CASSEGRVATNEKLFF.

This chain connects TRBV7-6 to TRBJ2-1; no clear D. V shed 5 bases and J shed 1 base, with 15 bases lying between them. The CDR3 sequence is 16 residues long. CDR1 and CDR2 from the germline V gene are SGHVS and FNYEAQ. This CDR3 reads CASSELNLGSYNEQFF. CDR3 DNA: TGTGCCAGCAGCGAACTAAATCTGGGTTCCTACAATGAGCAGTTCTTC.

The CDR3 bases are TGTGCCAGCAGCTTCCCCCCGGGGATGGTTTCCTACGAGCAGTACTTC. As protein: CASSFPPGMVSYEQYF. The V gene is TRBV7-9, the J gene TRBJ2-7; TRBD2 might be the D (5 bases). V was trimmed by 3 bases and J by 1 base, leaving 16 bases between them. Germline CDR1 reads SEHNR; CDR2 reads FQNEAQ (reference sequence). The CDR3 extends over 16 amino acids. Full variable domain (remainder filled in from reference TRBV7-9 and TRBJ2-7): DTGVSQNPRHKITKRGQNVTFRCDPISEHNRLYWYRQTLGQGPEFLTYFQNEAQLEKSRLLSDRFSAERPKGSFSTLEIQRTEQGDSAMYLCASSFPPGMVSYEQYFGPGTRLTVT.

The CDR3 DNA is TGTGCCAGCGGTACAGGGGGTGGCGTCACTGAAGCTTTCTTT. Translated: CASGTGGGVTEAFF. The chain employs TRBV19 and TRBJ1-1; TRBD1 matches at 8 bases. The CDR3 is 14 residues long. Trimming took 9 bases from V and 4 from J; bases not matched to a gene: 10. CDR1 and CDR2 from the germline V gene are LNHDA and SQIVND (reference sequence). The complete variable domain, with remaining parts taken from reference TRBV19 and TRBJ1-1, reads DGGITQSPKYLFRKEGQNVTLSCEQNLNHDAMYWYRQDPGQGLRLIYYSQIVNDFQKGDIAEGYSVSREKKESFPLTVTSAQKNPTAFYLCASGTGGGVTEAFFGQGTRLTVV.

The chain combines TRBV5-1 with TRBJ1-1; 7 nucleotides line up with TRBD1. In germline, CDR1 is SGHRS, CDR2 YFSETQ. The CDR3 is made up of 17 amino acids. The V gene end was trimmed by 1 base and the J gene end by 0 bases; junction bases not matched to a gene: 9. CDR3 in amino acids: CASSLKGTVHLNTEAFF. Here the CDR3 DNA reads TGCGCCAGCAGCTTGAAAGGGACAGTTCATTTGAACACTGAAGCTTTCTTT.

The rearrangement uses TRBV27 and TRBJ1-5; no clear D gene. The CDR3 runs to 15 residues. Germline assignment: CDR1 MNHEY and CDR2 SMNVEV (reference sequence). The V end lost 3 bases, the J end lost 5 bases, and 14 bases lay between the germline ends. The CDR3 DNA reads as TGTGCCAGCAGTTTTTATCGGTCCGGAGATCAGCCCCAGCATTTT. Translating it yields CASSFYRSGDQPQHF.

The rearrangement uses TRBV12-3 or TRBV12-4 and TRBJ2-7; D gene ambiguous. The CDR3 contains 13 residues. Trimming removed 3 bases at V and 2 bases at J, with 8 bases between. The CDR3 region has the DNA TGTGCCAGCAGTTTCCAGGAGCCCTACGAGCAGTACTTC. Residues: CASSFQEPYEQYF.

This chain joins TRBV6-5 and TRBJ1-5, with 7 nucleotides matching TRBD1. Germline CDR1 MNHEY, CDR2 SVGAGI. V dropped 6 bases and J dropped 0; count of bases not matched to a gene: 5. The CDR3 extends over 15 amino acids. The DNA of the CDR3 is TGTGCCAGCAGGGACAGGCCGTATAGCAATCAGCCCCAGCATTTT. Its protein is CASRDRPYSNQPQHF.

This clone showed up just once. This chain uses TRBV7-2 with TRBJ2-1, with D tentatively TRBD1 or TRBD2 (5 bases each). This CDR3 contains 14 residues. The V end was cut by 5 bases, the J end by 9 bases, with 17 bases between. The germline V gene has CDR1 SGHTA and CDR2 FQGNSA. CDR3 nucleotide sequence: TGTGCCAGCAGCCCTACCGGGACCGCCAGTGAGCAGTTCTTC. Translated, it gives CASSPTGTASEQFF.

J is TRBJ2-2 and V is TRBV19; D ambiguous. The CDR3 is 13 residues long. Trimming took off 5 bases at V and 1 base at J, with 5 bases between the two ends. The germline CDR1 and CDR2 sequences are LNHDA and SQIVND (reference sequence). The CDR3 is CASSAENTGELFF. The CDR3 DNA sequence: TGTGCCAGTAGTGCGGAGAACACCGGGGAGCTGTTTTTT.

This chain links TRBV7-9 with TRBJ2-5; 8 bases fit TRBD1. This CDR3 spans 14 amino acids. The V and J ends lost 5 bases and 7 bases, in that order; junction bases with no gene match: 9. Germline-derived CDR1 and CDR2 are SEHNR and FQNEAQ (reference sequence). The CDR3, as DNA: TGTGCCAGCAGCATGACAGGGGCAGAGGGGACCCAGTACTTC. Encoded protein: CASSMTGAEGTQYF.

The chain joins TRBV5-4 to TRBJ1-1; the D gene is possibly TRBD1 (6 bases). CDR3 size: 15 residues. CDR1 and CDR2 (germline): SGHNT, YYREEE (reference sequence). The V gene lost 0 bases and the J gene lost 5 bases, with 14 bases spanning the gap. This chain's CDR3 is CASSLDGGARTEAFF. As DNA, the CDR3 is TGTGCCAGCAGCTTGGATGGGGGGGCTCGTACTGAAGCTTTCTTT.

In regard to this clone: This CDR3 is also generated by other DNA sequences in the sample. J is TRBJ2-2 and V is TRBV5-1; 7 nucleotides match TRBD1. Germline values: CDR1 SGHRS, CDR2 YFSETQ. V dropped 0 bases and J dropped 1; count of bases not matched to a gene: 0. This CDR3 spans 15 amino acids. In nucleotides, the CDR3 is TGCGCCAGCAGCTTGGGACAGGGGAACACCGGGGAGCTGTTTTTT. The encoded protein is CASSLGQGNTGELFF.

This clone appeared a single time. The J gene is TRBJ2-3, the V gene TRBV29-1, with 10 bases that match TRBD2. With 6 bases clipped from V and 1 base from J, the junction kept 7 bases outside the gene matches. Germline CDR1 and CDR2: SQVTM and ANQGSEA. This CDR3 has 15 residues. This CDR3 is CSVVAGGLGTDTQYF. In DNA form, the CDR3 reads TGCAGCGTCGTAGCGGGAGGCTTGGGCACAGATACGCAGTATTTT.

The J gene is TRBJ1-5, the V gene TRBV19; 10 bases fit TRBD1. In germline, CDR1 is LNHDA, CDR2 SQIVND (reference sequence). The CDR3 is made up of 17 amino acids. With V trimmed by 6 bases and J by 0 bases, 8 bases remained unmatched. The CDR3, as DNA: TGTGCCAGTAGGGATGACAGGGGGCCTAGTAGCAATCAGCCCCAGCATTTT. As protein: CASRDDRGPSSNQPQHF.